These 9 T cell receptor beta chains came from one sample sequenced in a study of metastatic and nonmetastatic thyroid tumors. TCRdb re-processed the PCR reads through MiXCR. Among 45,000 to 65,000 clones listed, about 15% were seen once. All patients were treatment-naive before thyroid surgery. Sequencing was performed on blood. The receptors stem from a female donor with papillary thyroid cancer or a benign thyroid nodule (not recorded which). Some clones in this sample may be carry-over from other donors' samples.

The genes are TRBV28 and TRBJ1-2, with a possible D match to TRBD1 (6 bases). The CDR3 consists of 16 residues. Germline CDR1 MDHEN, CDR2 SYDVKM. The V and J ends lost 7 bases and 5 bases respectively, with 23 bases between them. The chain's CDR3 is CASIGGVGALRYGYTF. The CDR3 region has the DNA TGTGCCAGCATTGGCGGTGTGGGGGCGCTCAGGTATGGCTACACCTTC.

This clone showed up many times. The V and J genes are TRBV11-1 and TRBJ2-1; TRBD2 agrees at 7 bases. V shed 3 bases, J shed 5 bases, and the junction held 10 bases outside the gene matches. Germline CDR1 and CDR2: SGHAT and FQDESV (reference sequence). The CDR3 is made up of 16 amino acids. CDR3 DNA: TGTGCCAGCAGCTTTACTAGGACTAGTGACCACAATGAGCAGTTCTTC. Encoded protein: CASSFTRTSDHNEQFF.

V gene TRBV30 combines with J gene TRBJ1-2, with a possible D match to TRBD1 (5 bases). Trimming took off 0 bases at V and 4 bases at J, with 9 bases between the two ends. Germline V gene sequence: CDR1 GTSNPN, CDR2 SVGIG (reference sequence). CDR3 length equals 13 residues. The CDR3 reads CAWSVLQGYGYTF. The CDR3 DNA sequence: TGTGCCTGGAGTGTACTTCAGGGCTATGGCTACACCTTC.

This clone was recorded at least ten times. V usage is TRBV5-1 and J usage is TRBJ2-5; D gene unclear. The germline CDR1 and CDR2 sequences are SGHRS and YFSETQ. The CDR3 consists of 14 residues. Trimming removed 1 base from V and 1 base from J, with 8 bases in between. This CDR3 is CASSLLNSQETQYF. For the CDR3, the DNA is TGCGCCAGCAGCTTGTTGAACAGCCAAGAGACCCAGTACTTC.

CDR3 amino acids: CASRSSEGRYEQYF. CDR3 nucleotide sequence: TGTGCCAGCAGGTCTTCGGAGGGCCGCTACGAGCAGTACTTC. J is TRBJ2-7 and V is TRBV12-3 or TRBV12-4; D possibly corresponds to TRBD2 (6 bases). This CDR3 is 14 amino acids long. V was pared by 6 bases and J by 3 bases, with 15 bases between.

V is TRBV30 and J is TRBJ1-4; 9 nucleotides agree with TRBD1. CDR1 and CDR2 (germline): GTSNPN, SVGIG (reference sequence). The CDR3 length is 14 residues. Trimming at V came to 3 bases and at J to 8 bases, leaving 7 bases not matched to a gene. The CDR3 nucleotides are TGTGCCTGGAGCGACGGGACAGGGCAAGAAAAACTGTTTTTT. This translates into CAWSDGTGQEKLFF. The whole variable domain, remainder taken from reference TRBV30 and TRBJ1-4, is SQTIHQWPATLVQPVGSPLSLECTVEGTSNPNLYWYRQAAGRGLQLLFYSVGIGQISSEVPQNLSASRPQDRQFILSSKKLLLSDSGFYLCAWSDGTGQEKLFFGSGTQLSVL.

This clone appeared a few times. The rearrangement links TRBV6-1 to TRBJ1-2; D is perhaps TRBD1 (6 bases). The germline V gene has CDR1 MNHNS and CDR2 SASEGT. The CDR3 runs to 14 residues. V was pared by 7 bases and J by 5 bases, with 17 bases between. The CDR3 sequence: CASIGGGNSYGYTF. The DNA for the CDR3 is TGTGCCAGCATCGGGGGCGGAAACTCATATGGCTACACCTTC.

This clone was counted many times. The chain joins TRBV7-6 to TRBJ2-2; D gene uncertain. CDR3 length: 16 residues. Trimming stripped 4 bases from V and 3 bases from J, with 15 bases between. In germline, CDR1 is SGHVS, CDR2 FNYEAQ. The CDR3 loop reads CASSSRGPWDTGELFF. CDR3 in DNA: TGTGCCAGCAGCTCCCGTGGGCCTTGGGACACCGGGGAGCTGTTTTTT.

This clone was seen ten or more times. This chain links TRBV10-3 with TRBJ2-3, with 7 bases matching TRBD2. The CDR3 has 14 amino acids. From germline, CDR1 is ENHRY and CDR2 SYGVKD. The CDR3 loop is CAIKPGLQTDTQYF. DNA of the CDR3: TGTGCTATAAAACCGGGACTACAAACAGATACGCAGTATTTT.